These T cell receptor beta chains were read from a single sample in a study of T-cell reconstitution after alpha-beta-depleted transplantation in children. One entry per CDR3 protein, called by TCRdb with MiXCR from the PCR reads. The sample carries under 450,000 distinct CDR3 sequences, 13% recorded once. The sequences come from PBMCs, collected from the stem cell graft. The receptors here all came from a human donor who donated a stem cell graft to a child with Fanconi anemia. The CDR3 runs from the conserved cysteine through the conserved F or W. The D gene is left open where the match is weak.

d_call j_call v_call cdr3_aa
NA TRBJ2-6 TRBV27 CASSLTGTDLPNVLTF
TRBD2 TRBJ2-2 TRBV24-1 CATSSSGGTNTGELFF
TRBD1 TRBJ2-2 TRBV5-1 CASSRDRINTGELFF
TRBD1 TRBJ1-6 TRBV5-1 CASRLRAGGQGVSPLHF
TRBD1 TRBJ1-2 TRBV20-1 CRPGGMAGGGYTF
TRBD1 TRBJ1-1 TRBV7-2 CASSRTGMNTEAFF
NA TRBJ2-1 TRBV11-1 CASSSRGPMGNEQFF
TRBD1 TRBJ2-1 TRBV2 CATGTVYNEQFF
TRBD1 TRBJ2-1 TRBV2 CASRKRDRVLDEQFF
NA TRBJ1-3 TRBV11-2 CASSLGQRGNTIYF
NA TRBJ1-2 TRBV9 CASSVSQTYGYTF
NA TRBJ2-5 TRBV29-1 CSAAGPLSGETQYF
NA TRBJ2-1 TRBV27 CASSYDGVSDEQFF
NA TRBJ2-3 TRBV28 CASILGSGGARTDTQYF
NA TRBJ1-1 TRBV7-2 CASSDTVNTEAFF
NA TRBJ2-1 TRBV12-3/TRBV12-4 CASSFLGTEDSYNEQFF
NA TRBJ2-2 TRBV7-9 CASSGELFF
TRBD1 TRBJ2-4 TRBV2 CASSERGGQGKNIQYF
TRBD2 TRBJ2-1 TRBV7-2 CASSPVAGGPGEFF
NA TRBJ1-1 TRBV27 CASSIHRVAEAFF
TRBD1 TRBJ1-2 TRBV20-1 CSARVSGGYGYTF
NA TRBJ1-4 TRBV3-1 CASSQEGGRNEKLFF
NA TRBJ1-4 TRBV4-2 CASSQERGLDEKLFF
NA TRBJ1-2 TRBV5-1 CASSLGTPNYGYTF
TRBD1 TRBJ1-2 TRBV5-8 CASTYGTASYGYTF
NA TRBJ2-3 TRBV6-2/TRBV6-3 CASRYTGYHTDTQYF
NA TRBJ2-7 TRBV12-3/TRBV12-4 CASSSTGPGYEQYF
NA TRBJ2-1 TRBV4-3 CASSQVGGGLYNEQFF
NA TRBJ1-2 TRBV7-9 CALEVLTSSNYGYTF
NA TRBJ1-1 TRBV28 CASSWAGASTEAFF
TRBD1 TRBJ1-1 TRBV27 CASSFTTGLTEAFF
NA TRBJ2-6 TRBV12-3/TRBV12-4 CACSLHRLSGANVLTF
TRBD1 TRBJ2-7 TRBV12-3/TRBV12-4 CASGGTGEPYEQYF
TRBD1 TRBJ1-2 TRBV4-3 CASSQRRDRWTVGYTF
NA TRBJ1-1 TRBV3-1 CASSVTWSTEAFF
TRBD2 TRBJ2-5 TRBV5-1 CASSLKTGGEETQYF
TRBD2 TRBJ2-7 TRBV6-2/TRBV6-3 CASSSDGGGANEQYF
NA TRBJ1-1 TRBV10-3 CAISVGQEGEAFF
NA TRBJ1-2 TRBV5-6 CASSLEGSRGYTF
NA TRBJ2-4 TRBV27 CASSLSWDDIQYF
NA TRBJ2-5 TRBV20-1 CSAKNPPSQETQYF
TRBD2 TRBJ2-5 TRBV20-1 CSATPAGLEETQYF
NA TRBJ1-1 TRBV6-5 CASSYDARNTEAFF
NA TRBJ2-7 TRBV7-9 CASHRDGDYEQYF
NA TRBJ1-5 TRBV2 CASSEFQGNQPQHF
TRBD2 TRBJ2-5 TRBV11-2 CASSLLGPTSGVGETQYF
TRBD2 TRBJ2-1 TRBV6-6 CACSGGPYNEQFF
NA TRBJ2-3 TRBV12-3/TRBV12-4 CASIDYAASGAGTSTDTQYF
NA TRBJ2-2 TRBV29-1 CSVASPTITGELFF
TRBD2 TRBJ2-3 TRBV7-2 CASSFGLAADTQYF
NA TRBJ1-2 TRBV5-6 CASSLGRGGYTF
TRBD1 TRBJ2-1 TRBV7-8 CASSLTGQGAYEQFF
TRBD1 TRBJ1-6 TRBV28 CASSPYGQGAGSPLHF